This TCR beta chain emerged from a study of cytomegalovirus exposure and HLA in healthy donors. Study results and limitations: The study put under 200 TCR beta chains on its list as cytomegalovirus-associated. According to a later analysis, most TCR beta chains associated with CMV appeared HLA-restricted. HLA allele associations emerged for 16,951 TCR beta sequences in a later analysis, at 0.05 false discovery rate. A later analysis found common viral pathogens apparently linked to several of the most significant clusters.

13 Jbeta primers and 60 Vbeta primers were used for the PCR. Assay used: immunoSEQ multiplex PCR; TCRdb lists only in-frame clones, some missing. The table includes some 77,000 clones, roughly 80% detected once. Trimming pared 6 bases from V and 4 bases from J, leaving 14 bases between. The CDR3 has 14 amino acids. The germline V gene has CDR1 SNHLY and CDR2 FYNNEI. This clone was counted only a few times. As yet, its antigen is unknown. The chain is built from TRBV2 and TRBJ2-3; tentative D call: TRBD2 (6 bases). The TCR comes from a man in his fifties in good health and CMV-seropositive. The sequenced sample consisted of PBMCs. CDR3 amino acids: CASRAITSSDTQYF. The CDR3, as DNA: TGTGCCAGCAGAGCCATCACTAGCTCAGATACGCAGTATTTT.